This entry concerns a single TCR beta chain. Antigen: not known. Naive CD8 isolation took CD45RO-negative cells positively selected for CCR7 and excluded terminally differentiated effector memory CD45RA+ cells. TCRdb's copy holds only in-frame clones and misses some; the assay was immunoSEQ multiplex PCR. The sample holds 2 million to 2.5 million clones; about 93% are singletons and the top ten take approximately 1.7%. V lost 4 bases, J lost 5 bases, and 22 bases lay in between. Germline lookup yields CDR1 SGDLS and CDR2 YYNGEE. This CDR3 has 17 residues. This record belongs to a study of shared clonotypes between healthy human individuals. General study findings and limits: Shared clonotypes across all four donors exceeded non-shared ones in generation probability.

The TCR comes from a man in his late teens or twenties in good health. Some clones in this sample may be carry-over from other donors' samples. Sample: naive CD8+ T cells from PBMCs. This chain connects TRBV9 to TRBJ2-1, with D possibly being TRBD2 (5 bases). Written as DNA, the CDR3 is TGTGCCAGCAGCCCAAACCCGCGGGTGTCGATAAACAATGAGCAGTTCTTC. Amino acids: CASSPNPRVSINNEQFF.